This TCR beta chain originates from a study of cytomegalovirus exposure and HLA in healthy donors (dated by TCRdb to 2016 to 2017). About the full investigation: An earlier analysis of several hundred of the donors reported around 280 Gb of sequence data and 117 million unique TCR beta sequences obtained from about 170 million T cells. Roughly 300 gigabases of sequencing data and around 85 million unique TCR sequences made up an early release that covered 500 to 700 HLA-typed donors. Of the 300 to 500 genotyped donors, 65% to 90% were placed in the genetic ancestry cluster associated with self-reported Caucasian donors. The study aimed to test whether signatures of past pathogen exposure could be identified by cataloging public T cell receptors. The study used immunosequencing to profile the T cell repertoires of approximately 690 subjects and linked those repertoires to cytomegalovirus serostatus. A separate validation cohort of 100 to 150 different subjects was used in addition to the approximately 640-subject first cohort. High-throughput TCR immunosequencing, statistical association of individual TCRs with disease status, and machine learning were combined to predict cytomegalovirus infection status. A later analysis re-analyzed previously published TCR beta repertoires from 650 to 800 donors and added high-resolution HLA genotyping to study TCR occurrence patterns. Rather than using new phenotypic data, the later analysis identified candidate immune exposures from TCR beta sequences and from how often those sequences occurred across donors. An earlier analysis of roughly 580 of the donors used high-throughput TCR beta sequencing to judge whether each TCR beta V gene segment behaved as functional or pseudogenic. Donor age, sex, ethnicity and CMV serostatus were compiled together with the repertoire data. A later genetic analysis used genome-wide SNP genotypes for about 55% of the 666 donors, treating that subset as a discovery cohort. All discovery cohort repertoires had been generated using a single sequencing platform. Class I and class II HLA loci were covered by the typing at four-digit resolution. Typing coverage varied by locus: roughly 620-630 donors for A, B, C, DRB1 and DQB1; 522 for DQA1; about 590 for DPA1; about 450 for DPB1. A handful of DR-DQ haplotypes were handled as single units for association and clustering because linkage in the cohort was strong. On average, around 200,000 unique TCR beta nucleotide sequences were sequenced per donor among roughly 430 genotyped donors of the cohort, with roughly a sixth of those sequences being non-productive. Broad study findings and their caveats: At a false discovery rate of 0.05, a later analysis linked under 20,000 TCR beta sequences to specific HLA alleles. A further reported finding was that TCR beta sequences accurately predicted the HLA-A and HLA-B alleles for most subjects in the first cohort. Most TCR sequences were seen in very few donors, while some public TCRs were found in many individuals. Because the 87-base-pair reads could not distinguish some IMGT-functional V segments, including TRBV6-2 and TRBV6-3, those segments were excluded. When HLA alleles, especially DR and DQ, strongly co-occurred, attributing TCR associations to individual alleles was difficult. In a later genetic analysis, fewer N-insertions in productive TCRs were reported among donors in an Asian-associated ancestry cluster than the roughly 640-donor mean. A cluster of highly shared sequence variants was judged likely to represent a technical artifact of the sequencing pipeline. Because some donors lacked HLA typing at each locus, the association tests relied only on the typed subset. According to a later analysis, TCR association rates differed among HLA loci, with DRB1 alleles showing the most associated TCRs and HLA-C alleles showing the fewest. An association between a missense DCLRE1C variant and V-gene and J-gene trimming of TCR beta chains was found in a later genetic analysis and replicated in an independent cohort. A few of the identified cytomegalovirus-associated TCR beta chains were confirmed in vitro to be specific for cytomegalovirus antigens. In the study, about 150 TCR beta chains were listed as associated with cytomegalovirus. For the cohort, immune exposure information was limited to CMV serostatus. In a later analysis, HLA-associated TCR beta chains showed more clonal expansion and lower generation probabilities than non-associated chains that were equally common. This cohort had only TCR beta chains sequenced, and the lack of alpha or paired-chain data limited which features could be detected. The classifier was reported to diagnose cytomegalovirus status with high specificity and sensitivity in both the original cohort and the validation cohort. According to a later analysis, parvovirus B19, influenza, CMV and Epstein-Barr virus appeared linked to several top co-occurrence clusters. Sequencing depth was assumed to be roughly uniform across donors in the presence/absence analyses, though that assumption may not hold. Correlated functional status among segregating V segments might be attributable to linkage disequilibrium, but an unknown experimental factor could not be ruled out. The earlier analysis of some 540 of the donors excluded 15 to 20 rarely observed V segments, including chromosome 9 orphons, because counts were too low. According to the authors, the approach could potentially be generalized to other disease states and immunological phenotypes. In a later analysis, most CMV-associated TCR beta chains were found to appear HLA-restricted, with HLA associations seemingly driven largely by CMV exposure. In an earlier analysis of 587 of the donors, most TCR beta V segments appeared in productive rearrangements about 87% or about 30% of the time, broadly matching IMGT annotations.

V is pruned by 4 bases and J by 12 bases, leaving 8 bases of the junction without a gene match. The CDR3 covers 13 residues, taking in both the cysteine and the phenylalanine. This entry keeps only the CDR3 DNA: 39 bases, framed from base 1. The germline V gene encodes CDR1 SGHRS and CDR2 YFSETQ. This clone was recorded only once. This clone's antigen is unknown. No qualities accompany the bases; no much larger clone lies one base away. The library relied on the immunoSEQ multiplex PCR assay. A mixture of 60 forward primers for TCR Vbeta segments and 13 reverse primers for TCR Jbeta segments was used in the multiplex PCR. The CDR3 region of rearranged TCR beta genes was amplified from genomic DNA by a multiplex PCR assay. Amplified TCR beta libraries were sequenced as 87-base-pair reads on the Illumina HiSeq System. As for how the authors treated the data: A later analysis counted tens of millions of unique TCR beta chains across the 500 to 850 repertoires, and around 9.9 million of these chains were shared by at least two donors. Raw reads were error-corrected and collapsed into unique sequences with a nearest-neighbor algorithm that merged closely related sequences to remove PCR and sequencing errors. CDR3 sequences were aligned to IMGT reference sequences to assign V, D and J gene segments. For a sequence to be retained, a match of at least six nucleotides was required to both a V gene segment and a J gene segment. A rearrangement was called productive if the CDR3 had no stop codons and remained in frame with V and J, and every other rearrangement was called non-productive. Following IMGT convention, CDR3 was defined as the stretch from the second conserved V-encoded cysteine to the conserved J-encoded phenylalanine. In an earlier analysis of some 550 of the donors, sequences lacking an unambiguous match to a single V gene segment were excluded. An earlier analysis of 587 of the donors classified V segments as functional when productive rearrangements were above 56.7% and as segregating when the standard deviation between donors was above 5%. A statistical classification framework was developed to diagnose cytomegalovirus status using the catalog of TCR beta chain sequences. V and J gene assignment, in a later analysis, came from comparing TCR nucleotide sequences with IMGT/GENE-DB human TR gene sequences. Using the TCRdist pipeline, a later analysis assigned CDR3 sequences along with most-parsimonious VDJ recombination scenarios. In a later analysis, each TCR beta chain was defined by its CDR3 amino acid sequence together with its V-gene family, and reads lacking a unique V-gene family were excluded. A later analysis removed 600 or so highly shared, low-generation-probability nucleotide sequences to deal with suspected cross-contamination and a sequencing artifact. In a later analysis, a clonal expansion index for each public chain was calculated from normalized within-repertoire ranks of inferred template counts. A later analysis computed generation probabilities with a VDJ recombination model fitted to out-of-frame rearrangements, and checked the results against IGoR. In a later analysis, TCR-TCR, TCR-HLA and TCR-CMV co-occurrence was scored with hypergeometric tests, and a repertoire-size bias correction was applied to TCR pairs. False discovery rates were estimated in a later analysis by permuting HLA or CMV assignments 20 times. In a later analysis, co-occurring TCRs were grouped with DBSCAN, and TCRdist sequence similarity was added when clustering was performed within HLA-allele-positive subsets. Co-occurrence clustering excluded repertoires with fewer than 30,000 or more than 120,000 public chains, plus five with anomalous nucleotide sharing. TCRdb's version of the immuneACCESS table is confined to in-frame rearrangements and falls short of the full clone set. An unresolved V gene accounts for under half of the shortfall where checked; the remainder is of unknown origin. The DNA was the basis for D and trimming; V, J and clone size are from that table. A total of about 140,000 clones appear in this sample, around 80% of them only once. The ten largest clones take up roughly 3.2% of the sample.

The cohort consisted of hundreds of healthy bone marrow donors. At the time of sampling, all cohort members were nominally healthy, though unrecorded immune exposures were likely present. The donor was CMV seropositive and was included in the group of 289 seropositive cohort members. A peripheral blood sample was provided by each donor, and peripheral blood mononuclear cells were used for TCR beta sequencing. Genomic DNA was extracted from the blood cell samples with the Qiagen DNeasy Blood Extraction Kit. The sequence is built from TRBV5-1 and TRBJ1-2; TRBD1 fits 11 bases in the junction. The sequenced sample was PBMCs. The sequence came from a man in his late teens or twenties in good health and CMV-seropositive. The DNA sequence reads TGCGCCAGCAGCGTATTAGTGGACAGGGGGCACACCTTC. It encodes CASSVLVDRGHTF.